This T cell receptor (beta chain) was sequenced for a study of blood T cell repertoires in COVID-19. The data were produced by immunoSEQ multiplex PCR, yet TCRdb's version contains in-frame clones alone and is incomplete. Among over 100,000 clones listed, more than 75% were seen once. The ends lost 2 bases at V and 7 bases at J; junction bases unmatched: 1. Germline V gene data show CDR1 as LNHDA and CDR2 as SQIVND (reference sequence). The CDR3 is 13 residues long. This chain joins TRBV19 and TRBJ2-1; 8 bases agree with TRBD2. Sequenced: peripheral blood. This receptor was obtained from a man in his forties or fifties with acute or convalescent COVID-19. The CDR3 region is CASSIIAGNEQFF. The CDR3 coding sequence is TGTGCCAGTAGTATAATAGCGGGAAATGAGCAGTTCTTC.